These T cell receptor beta chains were read from a single sample in a study of tumor and adjacent non-tumor tissue in lung cancer. Via MiXCR, TCRdb re-called the multiplex PCR reads, giving one row per CDR3 protein. The data show tens of thousands of distinct CDR3 sequences, more than 60% seen once. The sequenced sample was distant non-tumor lung tissue. Receptor source: a woman aged 40 to 49 with non-small cell lung cancer. Each CDR3 is given without its conserved first and last residue.

TRBV4-2	AGSQGTSGDINEQF
TRBV12-3/TRBV12-4	ASTSLGLSQPQH
TRBV6-1	ASSRVRDSYEQY
TRBV6-1	ASSELLAAGGPTGEPF
TRBV4-1	ASSQEPTAVSSYNEQF
TRBV11-2	ASKWTSGNNEQF
TRBV11-3	AGRQSYNYGYT
TRBV6-2/TRBV6-3	VSTTDREAGANVLT
TRBV6-2/TRBV6-3	DTHPSLAGDKNIQY
TRBV11-2	ASSPRDRGNLYTNQPQH
TRBV11-3	ANTSGQVHEQF
TRBV29-1	SASKDSGEKLF
TRBV6-5	ASSFGVRFTEAF
TRBV11-3	ASSVAGNWGRETQY
TRBV28	ASSLGWPGGSYGYT
TRBV5-1	PSSRSPGGYEQY
TRBV20-1	SALSSGSSYEQY
TRBV4-1	ASSQTLLGKETRY
TRBV20-1	SAAGQGRHMQY
TRBV13	AGSFTMGALAKNIQY
TRBV5-1	ASSLVGTGYEQY
TRBV6-2/TRBV6-3	AISYGRWWGAQ
TRBV6-2/TRBV6-3	ASIYSGVSTDTQY
TRBV6-6	ATSYSLDTEVF
TRBV11-2	ASSLEGGGNEQF
TRBV19	ASSGPMETQY
TRBV6-6	TSSYVQFYEQY
TRBV19	TSSPPWREQGGYT
TRBV15	ATSRDNGQNTEAF
TRBV20-1	SADFTRDWDIYT
TRBV11-3	ASSSILGAGELTQH
TRBV10-2	ASSGWTSGTSTDTWY
TRBV5-1	ASSLGAREAF
TRBV5-8	ASSLGTSERF
TRBV11-2	ASSLESRELF
TRBV6-5	ASSYDPGQGSYNEQF
TRBV6-5	ASSYLPGQGSQRHSPFH
TRBV5-1	ASSLATSGTQY